This note documents a single T cell receptor (beta chain) sequence. What it binds is not known. Per the original methods: Out-of-frame sequences were removed, leaving roughly 2,200,000 distinct TCRbeta sequences. Sequenced by immunoSEQ multiplex PCR; TCRdb stores in-frame clones only, minus some. V and J calls and clone size are as listed in that table; D and trimming were resolved from the DNA. The data contain approximately 40,000 clones, 65% to 85% of them seen just once; the ten biggest clones take up under 0.7%. This entry comes from a study of memory CD4+ T cells and cytomegalovirus serostatus. Deletions cut 10 bases from V and 7 bases from J, with 16 bases between. CDR1 and CDR2 from the germline V gene are MDHEN and SYDVKM. CDR3 length equals 12 residues. The study, taken as a whole, reports: CD4+ memory repertoires contained about 40% of the roughly 150 reported CMV TCRbeta sequences.

The sort gate was single viable CD3+CD4+CD8-CD45RO+ cells for memory CD4+ T cells. Positive selection with CD4 microbeads enriched total CD4+ T cells. The source is an adult in good health and CMV-seronegative. The sequencing input was memory CD4+ T cells from blood. The chain recombines TRBV28 with TRBJ1-2; D is perhaps TRBD1 (6 bases). The CDR3 sequence is CATLGGGLGYTF. The CDR3 nucleotides read TGTGCCACTCTGGGTGGGGGGCTTGGCTACACCTTC.